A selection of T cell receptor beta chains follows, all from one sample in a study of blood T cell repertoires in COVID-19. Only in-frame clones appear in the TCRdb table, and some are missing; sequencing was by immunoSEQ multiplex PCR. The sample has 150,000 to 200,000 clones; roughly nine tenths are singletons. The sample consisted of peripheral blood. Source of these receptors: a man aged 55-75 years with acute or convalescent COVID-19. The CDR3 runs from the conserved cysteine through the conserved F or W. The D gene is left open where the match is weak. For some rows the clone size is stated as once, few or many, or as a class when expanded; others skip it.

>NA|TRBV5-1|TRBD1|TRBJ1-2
CASSTGGNYGYTF
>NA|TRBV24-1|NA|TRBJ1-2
CATSDDSLRGYTF
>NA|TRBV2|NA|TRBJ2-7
CASTSDRDEQYF
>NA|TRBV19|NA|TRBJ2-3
CASSAPSDSEDTQYF
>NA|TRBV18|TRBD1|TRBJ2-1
CASSSDRVNEQFF
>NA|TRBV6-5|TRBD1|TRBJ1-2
CASSLSGGGLYGYTF
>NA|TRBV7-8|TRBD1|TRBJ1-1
CASSLAPRTGSRHTEAFF
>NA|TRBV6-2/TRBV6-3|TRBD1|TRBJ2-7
CASSLTTGSDEQYF
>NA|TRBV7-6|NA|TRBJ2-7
CASSSAIGGNEQYF
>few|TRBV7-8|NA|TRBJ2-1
CASSLDRRSYNEQFF
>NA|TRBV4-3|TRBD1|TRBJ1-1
CASSQTGGWTEAFF
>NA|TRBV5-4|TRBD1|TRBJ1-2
CASSPQGADGYTF
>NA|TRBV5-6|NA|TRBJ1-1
CASSRGQINTEAFF
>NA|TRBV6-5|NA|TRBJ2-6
CASRTGTGANVLTF
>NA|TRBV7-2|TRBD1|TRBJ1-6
CASTWKPGQYNSPLHF
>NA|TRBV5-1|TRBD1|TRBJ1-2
CASSSTGGGGYTF
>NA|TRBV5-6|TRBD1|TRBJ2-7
CASSLFGQGGEQYF